The rows below give T cell receptor beta chains drawn from one sample of a study of blood T cell repertoires in COVID-19. Produced via immunoSEQ multiplex PCR; TCRdb's table is partial and in-frame only. The sample includes tens of thousands of clones, 65% to 85% of them seen just once. Sample: peripheral blood. Every receptor here comes from a woman aged 55-75 years with acute or convalescent COVID-19. CDR3s include the opening cysteine and the closing phenylalanine or tryptophan. The D gene is left open where the match is weak. Size is stated for part of the rows, as once, few or many counts, or as a class when the clone is expanded.

NA	TRBJ1-1	NA	TRBV3-1/TRBV3-2	TGTGCCAGCAGCACCCAGGGTTTGGGCACTGAAGCTTTCTTT	CASSTQGLGTEAFF
TRBD2	TRBJ2-1	NA	TRBV3-1/TRBV3-2	TGTGCCAGCAGCCACTGGCCGATGGGACTACAATACAATGAGCAGTTCTTC	CASSHWPMGLQYNEQFF
TRBD1	TRBJ1-6	NA	TRBV2	TGTGCCAGCTCAGCACAGGGGGCGAATTCACCCCTCCACTTT	CASSAQGANSPLHF
TRBD2	TRBJ2-3	once	TRBV5-1	TGCGCCAGCAGCTGGGCGAGCGGGGGCACAGATACGCAGTATTTT	CASSWASGGTDTQYF
TRBD2	TRBJ2-3	once	TRBV7-2	TGTGCCAGCAGCGCACGCCCCGCAGCGGGGGGCAAAACAGATACGCAGTATTTT	CASSARPAAGGKTDTQYF
TRBD1	TRBJ1-1	few	TRBV7-2	TGTGCCAGCAGGGAAACAGGGGATGGGGTCACTGAAGCTTTCTTT	CASRETGDGVTEAFF
NA	TRBJ1-5	NA	TRBV30	TGTGCCTGGAGTGTGGAGTACGGTAGCAATCAGCCCCAGCATTTT	CAWSVEYGSNQPQHF
NA	TRBJ1-1	NA	TRBV5-1	TGCGCCAGCAGCTTGGGACAGGCTGAAGCTTTCTTT	CASSLGQAEAFF
NA	TRBJ1-2	NA	TRBV27	TGTGCCAGCTCAGTTTTGGGGACAAAGCCCTATGGCTACACCTTC	CASSVLGTKPYGYTF
TRBD1	TRBJ2-6	NA	TRBV19	TGTGCCAGTAACGGTTATACAGGGGACCAGAGGGCCAACGTCCTGACTTTC	CASNGYTGDQRANVLTF
NA	TRBJ1-1	NA	TRBV11-2	TGTGCCAGCAGCTCTATGAACACTGAAGCTTTCTTT	CASSSMNTEAFF
TRBD1	TRBJ1-2	NA	TRBV24-1	TGTGCCACCAGTGATGTAGACAGGGGATACACCTTC	CATSDVDRGYTF
NA	TRBJ2-5	NA	TRBV7-2	TGTGCCAGCAGCGATTACGAGGGGGGGGGAGAGAGACAGTACTTC	CASSDYEGGGERQYF
NA	TRBJ1-1	NA	TRBV24-1	TGTGCCACCAGTCTAGCGGAAATGAACACTGAAGCTTTCTTT	CATSLAEMNTEAFF
NA	TRBJ2-3	NA	TRBV7-2	TGTGCCAGCAGCTTAGCACTAGCAACAGATACGCAGTATTTT	CASSLALATDTQYF
NA	TRBJ2-5	NA	TRBV5-5	TGTGCCAGCAGCTTGGGTAGCAGCCAAGAGACCCAGTACTTC	CASSLGSSQETQYF
TRBD1	TRBJ1-6	once	TRBV5-4	TGTGCCAGCAGCTTGAATAACAGGGGGCTTTCACCCCTCCACTTT	CASSLNNRGLSPLHF
NA	TRBJ1-1	NA	TRBV9	TGTGCCAGCAGTCGCAGGGGTATGAACACTGAAGCTTTCTTT	CASSRRGMNTEAFF
TRBD2	TRBJ2-1	NA	TRBV3-1/TRBV3-2	TGTGCCAGCAGCCCCGCTAGCGGGAGAACGGTTTCCTACAATGAGCAGTTCTTC	CASSPASGRTVSYNEQFF
TRBD2	TRBJ2-5	NA	TRBV4-2	TGTGCCAGCAGCCGAGGACTAGCGGAGCAAGAGACCCAGTACTTC	CASSRGLAEQETQYF
NA	TRBJ1-2	NA	TRBV4-2	TGTGCCAGCAGCCAAGATCGTGGGACGGGCACACAGGGATATGGCTACACCTTC	CASSQDRGTGTQGYGYTF
NA	TRBJ1-2	NA	TRBV6-6	TGTGGAGAAAGACAAGGATATAACTATGGCTACACCTTC	CGERQGYNYGYTF
NA	TRBJ2-3	NA	TRBV4-2	TGTGCCAGCAGCCAAGATCGGGGAACAGATACGCAGTATTTT	CASSQDRGTDTQYF
NA	TRBJ1-2	NA	TRBV6-5	TGTGCCAGCAGTAACACCGGGGGGCGGGTCAAAAGCTACACCTTC	CASSNTGGRVKSYTF
TRBD2	TRBJ2-4	NA	TRBV4-1	TGCGCCAGCAGCCAAGAGGGGGATAGCGGGAACATTCAGTACTTC	CASSQEGDSGNIQYF
NA	TRBJ1-3	NA	TRBV3-1/TRBV3-2	TGTGCCAGCAGCCCTGGTGCCCGGTGGCAGGGTAGTATAGACACCATATATTTT	CASSPGARWQGSIDTIYF
NA	TRBJ2-2	NA	TRBV4-2	TGTGCCAGCAGCCAAGACTCCGGGGGAGCGAACACCGGGGAGCTGTTTTTT	CASSQDSGGANTGELFF
NA	TRBJ2-4	NA	TRBV11-2	TGTGCCAGCAGCTTACACCCTTGGGCACAGACAGACCAAAACATTCAGTACTTC	CASSLHPWAQTDQNIQYF
TRBD1	TRBJ1-2	NA	TRBV6-5	TGTGCCAGCAATACCGGGACAGGGGATGGCTACACCTTC	CASNTGTGDGYTF
TRBD2	TRBJ2-7	NA	TRBV30	TGTGCCTGGAGTCCCCTAGCGGGGGGCCGGAGCTCCTACGAGCAGTACTTC	CAWSPLAGGRSSYEQYF
TRBD2	TRBJ2-3	NA	TRBV9	TGTGCCAGCAGCGGTCCTAGCGGAGCCACAGATACGCAGTATTTT	CASSGPSGATDTQYF
NA	TRBJ2-7	NA	TRBV19	TGTGCCAGTAGCGGCCCAACAGGGATCTTCTCCTACGAGCAGTACTTC	CASSGPTGIFSYEQYF
TRBD2	TRBJ2-3	NA	TRBV4-1	TGCGCCAGCAGCCAAGTACTAGCGGGAGGCACAGATACGCAGTATTTT	CASSQVLAGGTDTQYF